This is a list of T cell receptor beta chains from one sample in a study of T-cell reconstitution after alpha-beta-depleted transplantation in children. TCRdb analysed the PCR reads with MiXCR anew, one entry per CDR3 protein. The sample lists some 500,000 distinct CDR3 sequences, about 17% occurring once. This material consisted of PBMCs from the stem cell graft donor, taken from the stem cell graft. Receptors were obtained from a human donor who donated a stem cell graft to a child with acute lymphoblastic leukemia. The CDR3 runs from the conserved cysteine through the conserved F or W. The D gene is left open where the match is weak. Size is stated for part of the rows, as once, few or many counts, or as a class when the clone is expanded.

v_call: TRBV11-2
j_call: TRBJ2-7
d_call: NA
clone_size: few
cdr3_nt: TGTGCCAGCAGCTTTTGGGAAGGCTACGAGCAGTACTTC
cdr3_aa: CASSFWEGYEQYF

v_call: TRBV20-1
j_call: TRBJ2-5
d_call: NA
clone_size: NA
cdr3_nt: TGCAGTGCTAGACCGGGAGAGACCCAGTACTTC
cdr3_aa: CSARPGETQYF

v_call: TRBV5-1
j_call: TRBJ1-1
d_call: NA
clone_size: few
cdr3_nt: TGCGCCAGCAGCTTGGGTTGGACAGACAATTCGGAAGCTTTCTTT
cdr3_aa: CASSLGWTDNSEAFF

v_call: TRBV21-1
j_call: TRBJ2-7
d_call: NA
clone_size: NA
cdr3_nt: TGTGCCAGCAGCACCCTTGGACAGCGACCTACCTACGAGCAGTACTTC
cdr3_aa: CASSTLGQRPTYEQYF

v_call: TRBV12-3/TRBV12-4
j_call: TRBJ1-2
d_call: TRBD1
clone_size: few
cdr3_nt: TGTGCCAGCAGTCCCTGGACAGGGGTGGTATATGGCTACACCTTC
cdr3_aa: CASSPWTGVVYGYTF

v_call: TRBV5-1
j_call: TRBJ2-1
d_call: TRBD2
clone_size: many
cdr3_nt: TGCGCCAGCTCGCGGGCGGGGGAGTACAATGAGCAGTTCTTC
cdr3_aa: CASSRAGEYNEQFF

v_call: TRBV20-1
j_call: TRBJ1-4
d_call: NA
clone_size: NA
cdr3_nt: TGCAGTGCTATGGTCGATGAAAAACTGTTTTTT
cdr3_aa: CSAMVDEKLFF

v_call: TRBV2
j_call: TRBJ1-2
d_call: NA
clone_size: many
cdr3_nt: TGTGCCAGCAGTGTGAACAACTATGGCTACACCTTC
cdr3_aa: CASSVNNYGYTF

v_call: TRBV4-1
j_call: TRBJ2-7
d_call: NA
clone_size: few
cdr3_nt: TGCGCCAGCAGCCAAGAATCATCGGGACCCGTCCACGAGCAGTACTTC
cdr3_aa: CASSQESSGPVHEQYF

v_call: TRBV5-1
j_call: TRBJ1-3
d_call: TRBD1
clone_size: NA
cdr3_nt: TGCGCCAGCAGCGGGCGGACAGGGGCCATTTCTGGAAACACCATATATTTT
cdr3_aa: CASSGRTGAISGNTIYF

v_call: TRBV5-1
j_call: TRBJ2-1
d_call: NA
clone_size: NA
cdr3_nt: TGCGCCAGCAGCTTGACGGGAGATACCTACAATGAGCAGTTCTTC
cdr3_aa: CASSLTGDTYNEQFF

v_call: TRBV19
j_call: TRBJ1-1
d_call: TRBD1
clone_size: NA
cdr3_nt: TGTGCCAGTAGTCAAGGGGGGTCCAGGGACAGTAGTTTATGGGTGAAGAACACTGAAGCTTTCTTT
cdr3_aa: CASSQGGSRDSSLWVKNTEAFF

v_call: TRBV29-1
j_call: TRBJ1-1
d_call: TRBD1
clone_size: NA
cdr3_nt: TGCAGCGTTGCCCTGACAGGGTCGGGCACTGAAGCTTTCTTT
cdr3_aa: CSVALTGSGTEAFF

v_call: TRBV6-4
j_call: TRBJ2-3
d_call: TRBD2
clone_size: few
cdr3_nt: TGTGCCAGCAGTGCCCGGGCGGGAGGTTCCGATACGCAGTATTTT
cdr3_aa: CASSARAGGSDTQYF

v_call: TRBV3-1
j_call: TRBJ2-5
d_call: NA
clone_size: few
cdr3_nt: TGTGCCAGCAGCCAAGATCCCGCAGGTCAAGAGACCCAGTACTTC
cdr3_aa: CASSQDPAGQETQYF

v_call: TRBV19
j_call: TRBJ1-5
d_call: NA
clone_size: NA
cdr3_nt: TGTGCCAGTAGTATTTGGGGCAGGGCGGCGCAGCCCCAGCATTTT
cdr3_aa: CASSIWGRAAQPQHF

v_call: TRBV30
j_call: TRBJ1-1
d_call: NA
clone_size: NA
cdr3_nt: TGTGCCTGGAGTGTATCAGGGGTCACTGAAGCTTTCTTT
cdr3_aa: CAWSVSGVTEAFF

v_call: TRBV10-2
j_call: TRBJ2-7
d_call: NA
clone_size: NA
cdr3_nt: TGCGCCAGCAGTGAGTACTCGCGGGACTACGAGCAGTACTTC
cdr3_aa: CASSEYSRDYEQYF

v_call: TRBV20-1
j_call: TRBJ2-7
d_call: TRBD1
clone_size: NA
cdr3_nt: TGCAGTGCCGAACGGGGACAGGGAATTTCCTACGAGCAGTACTTC
cdr3_aa: CSAERGQGISYEQYF

v_call: TRBV29-1
j_call: TRBJ1-1
d_call: TRBD1
clone_size: few
cdr3_nt: TGCAGCGTAGCTAGGGACAGCTCGAACACTGAAGCTTTCTTT
cdr3_aa: CSVARDSSNTEAFF

v_call: TRBV4-1
j_call: TRBJ2-7
d_call: NA
clone_size: NA
cdr3_nt: TGCGCCAGCGGCTGGGACACTTACTACGAGCAGTACTTC
cdr3_aa: CASGWDTYYEQYF

v_call: TRBV12-3/TRBV12-4
j_call: TRBJ1-2
d_call: NA
clone_size: NA
cdr3_nt: TGTGCCAGCAGCCCGAGGCGGACCTACAACTATGGCTACACCTTC
cdr3_aa: CASSPRRTYNYGYTF

v_call: TRBV5-6
j_call: TRBJ2-2
d_call: NA
clone_size: few
cdr3_nt: TGTGCCAGCTCCCGGTTAAGTGGCCTTGTCACCGGGGAGCTGTTTTTT
cdr3_aa: CASSRLSGLVTGELFF

v_call: TRBV7-3
j_call: TRBJ2-2
d_call: NA
clone_size: NA
cdr3_nt: TGTGCCAGCAGTTCACAGGGGAACACCGGGGAGCTGTTTTTT
cdr3_aa: CASSSQGNTGELFF

v_call: TRBV12-3/TRBV12-4
j_call: TRBJ1-6
d_call: NA
clone_size: few
cdr3_nt: TGTGCCATCCAAGGGGGGAATTCACCCCTCCACTTT
cdr3_aa: CAIQGGNSPLHF

v_call: TRBV2
j_call: TRBJ2-1
d_call: NA
clone_size: few
cdr3_nt: TGTGCCATCCACCCTAAATCTAGCCCGTCCTACAATGAGCAGTTCTTC
cdr3_aa: CAIHPKSSPSYNEQFF

v_call: TRBV9
j_call: TRBJ1-2
d_call: NA
clone_size: few
cdr3_nt: TGTGCCAGCAGCGAGGGGTTGGGGTACACCTTC
cdr3_aa: CASSEGLGYTF

v_call: TRBV5-1
j_call: TRBJ2-7
d_call: NA
clone_size: NA
cdr3_nt: TGCGCCAGCAGCACCCTCGGGTTATACGAGCAGTACTTC
cdr3_aa: CASSTLGLYEQYF

v_call: TRBV20-1
j_call: TRBJ2-7
d_call: TRBD2
clone_size: few
cdr3_nt: TGCAGTGCTAGAGATCGGACTAGCGGGAGGGCCAGGGAGCAGTACTTC
cdr3_aa: CSARDRTSGRAREQYF

v_call: TRBV7-9
j_call: TRBJ2-1
d_call: NA
clone_size: NA
cdr3_nt: TGTGCCAGCAGCCCGGAAAGGAAGAGCTCCTACAATGAGCAGTTCTTC
cdr3_aa: CASSPERKSSYNEQFF

v_call: TRBV11-2
j_call: TRBJ2-7
d_call: NA
clone_size: NA
cdr3_nt: TGTGCCAGCAGCTTAGCCCGACAGGTTCAATACGAGCAGTACTTC
cdr3_aa: CASSLARQVQYEQYF

v_call: TRBV5-1
j_call: TRBJ2-3
d_call: TRBD1
clone_size: NA
cdr3_nt: TGCGCCAGCAGCTGGGACAGGGTGAGCACAGATACGCAGTATTTT
cdr3_aa: CASSWDRVSTDTQYF

v_call: TRBV20-1
j_call: TRBJ1-2
d_call: NA
clone_size: NA
cdr3_nt: TGCAGTGCTAGAGATGGGGCCCGCGGCTACACCTTC
cdr3_aa: CSARDGARGYTF

v_call: TRBV12-3/TRBV12-4
j_call: TRBJ2-2
d_call: TRBD1
clone_size: NA
cdr3_nt: TGTGCCAGCAGTTGGGGGGGGACAGGGGCCGGCGGGGAGCTGTTTTTT
cdr3_aa: CASSWGGTGAGGELFF

v_call: TRBV15
j_call: TRBJ1-2
d_call: TRBD1
clone_size: NA
cdr3_nt: TGTGCCACCAGCAGAAGGGGACAGCCTTATGGCTACACCTTC
cdr3_aa: CATSRRGQPYGYTF

v_call: TRBV20-1
j_call: TRBJ2-3
d_call: NA
clone_size: few
cdr3_nt: TGCAGTGCTAGAGTCCTAGTGAACTCAGATACGCAGTATTTT
cdr3_aa: CSARVLVNSDTQYF